What follows are 12 T cell receptor beta chains derived from one specimen sequenced in a study of T-cell reconstitution after alpha-beta-depleted transplantation in children. Using unique molecular identifiers, the investigators prepared the TCRbeta library. TCRdb reprocessed the PCR reads via MiXCR and lists one record per CDR3 protein. The sample has over 100,000 distinct CDR3 sequences, around 10% seen once. This specimen was PBMCs, taken before TCRalphabeta/CD19-depleted stem cell transplant. The receptors were gathered from a boy between 2 and 10 years old with acute lymphoblastic leukemia, due to receive a stem cell transplant.

The V call is TRBV7-8, the J call TRBJ1-4; TRBD1 aligns across 8 bases. Germline V gene lookup returns CDR1 SGHVS and CDR2 FQNEAQ. The CDR3 has 15 amino acids. J gave up 8 bases and V 5 bases, and 10 bases lay outside the gene matches. For the CDR3, the DNA is TGTGCCAGCAGCCTACGGACAGGGATAGGGGAAAAACTGTTTTTT. Encoded protein: CASSLRTGIGEKLFF.

This clonotype occurred many times. This rearrangement joins TRBV5-1 to TRBJ2-7; tentatively, D is TRBD1 (7 bases). The V end lost 4 bases, the J end lost 1 base, and 18 bases lay between the germline ends. The length of the CDR3 is 16 residues. Germline V gene lookup returns CDR1 SGHRS and CDR2 YFSETQ. CDR3 in DNA: TGCGCCAGCAGCGCCAGGGGGAGCGGGTTTTCCTACGAGCAGTACTTC. It codes for CASSARGSGFSYEQYF.

A few counts support this clonotype. The genes are TRBV20-1 and TRBJ2-1; maybe TRBD2 (6 bases). The CDR3 runs to 15 residues. V lost 0 bases to trimming and J lost 0 bases, with 9 bases between them. Germline-derived CDR1 and CDR2 are DFQATT and SNEGSKA (reference sequence). The CDR3 sequence is CSARDRRGSYNEQFF. The CDR3 DNA follows: TGCAGTGCTAGAGATCGGAGGGGCTCCTACAATGAGCAGTTCTTC.

This clonotype has a handful of counts. Mismatch with germline at one junction end may stem from a read error. J is TRBJ2-7 and V is TRBV10-3; D not certain. This CDR3 region has 11 residues. The germline V gene encodes CDR1 ENHRY and CDR2 SYGVKD. The DNA for the CDR3 is TGTGCCATCAGTGAGTCGAAGGAAAGCAGATTC. Translation: CAISESKESRF.

This clonotype was counted many times. The gene calls are TRBV6-5 and TRBJ2-3, with D perhaps TRBD1 (7 bases). The germline CDR1 and CDR2 sequences are MNHEY and SVGAGI. The V end lost 4 bases, the J end lost 4 bases, and 21 bases lay between the germline ends. The CDR3 length is 17 residues. Here the CDR3 DNA reads TGTGCCAGCAGTTTGTCCGGAGGGGGCTTATACCCAGATACGCAGTATTTT. It yields the protein CASSLSGGGLYPDTQYF.

The chain employs TRBV10-3 and TRBJ2-2, with D possibly matching TRBD1 (6 bases). The CDR3 sequence is 15 residues long. Trimming shortened V by 0 bases and J by 6 bases, and 11 bases separated the two germline ends. The germline CDR1 and CDR2 sequences are ENHRY and SYGVKD. In DNA, the CDR3 is TGTGCCATCAGTGAGTCCGGACAGCCTCCCGGGGAGCTGTTTTTT. Residues: CAISESGQPPGELFF.

This clonotype was seen many times. This rearrangement joins TRBV15 to TRBJ2-5; TRBD2 matches at 10 bases. Germline loops: CDR1 LNHNV, CDR2 YYDKDF (reference sequence). CDR3 length equals 19 residues. V lost 1 base and J lost 0; bases outside the gene matches: 11. In DNA form, the CDR3 reads TGTGCCACCAGCAGAGGTGGGCTGGCTAGCGGGAGAAACCAAGAGACCCAGTACTTC. Translated, it gives CATSRGGLASGRNQETQYF.

This chain uses TRBV7-9 with TRBJ1-1, with 7 bases aligning to TRBD1. V dropped 5 bases and J dropped 1; count of bases not matched to a gene: 7. This CDR3 comprises 15 residues. Germline CDR1 and CDR2: SEHNR and FQNEAQ (reference sequence). The CDR3 bases are TGTGCCAGCAGCGCCCGGGGACAGACGAACACTGAAGCTTTCTTT. Translating gives CASSARGQTNTEAFF.

The rearrangement links TRBV20-1 to TRBJ2-7; maybe TRBD1 (5 bases). V was pared by 0 bases and J by 1 base, with 7 bases between. Germline lookup yields CDR1 DFQATT and CDR2 SNEGSKA (reference sequence). The CDR3 runs to 13 residues. The CDR3 here is CSARDPGSYEQYF. The CDR3 DNA reads as TGCAGTGCTAGAGATCCAGGGTCCTACGAGCAGTACTTC.

The chain carries TRBV7-2 and TRBJ2-3; maybe TRBD1 (5 bases). The germline gives CDR1 SGHTA, CDR2 FQGNSA. V lost 2 bases and J 7 bases, leaving 10 bases between the germline ends. The CDR3 is made up of 13 amino acids. This CDR3 reads CASSLRGSNTQYF. The DNA of the CDR3 is TGTGCCAGCAGCTTAAGGGGATCGAATACGCAGTATTTT.

This clonotype has a count of ten or more. This sequence joins TRBV7-2 and TRBJ2-3; D is perhaps TRBD1 (5 bases). The germline V gene encodes CDR1 SGHTA and CDR2 FQGNSA. This CDR3 comprises 14 residues. Trimming removed 1 base from V and 7 bases from J, with 12 bases in between. The DNA of the CDR3 is TGTGCCAGCAGCTTAGGGGGCTACGGCAATACGCAGTATTTT. It is translated as CASSLGGYGNTQYF.

This clonotype showed up just a few times. The junction departs from germline at one end; a sequencing error may be responsible. The gene calls are TRBV15 and TRBJ2-3, with TRBD2 as a possible D gene (7 bases). The CDR3 extends over 14 amino acids. From germline, CDR1 is LNHNV and CDR2 YYDKDF (reference sequence). CDR3 sequence: CATSRGGATDTQYF. The CDR3 DNA sequence: TGTGCCACCAGTAGAGGGGGGGCAACAGATACGCAGTATTTT.